The 12 T cell receptor beta chains reported below all come from one sample, sequenced in a study of control samples from healthy donors and cancer patients. The protocol was immunoSEQ multiplex PCR, while the TCRdb copy is restricted to in-frame clones and leaves out a portion. This sample carries some 150,000 clones, around 93% of them seen once, and the ten largest clones take about 4%. Sequenced sample: blood. These TCRs come from an older woman in good health.

The chain uses TRBV7-2 and TRBJ1-2, with unresolved D. The V gene lost 5 bases and the J gene lost 6 bases, with 13 bases spanning the gap. Germline CDR1 SGHTA, CDR2 FQGNSA. The CDR3 runs to 13 residues. CDR3: CASSRGPTDGYTF. CDR3 coding DNA: TGTGCCAGCAGCCGTGGGCCGACCGATGGCTACACCTTC. The full variable domain, rest sourced from reference TRBV7-2 and TRBJ1-2, is GAGVSQSPSNKVTEKGKDVELRCDPISGHTALYWYRQSLGQGLEFLIYFQGNSAPDKSGLPSDRFSAERTGGSVSTLTIQRTQQEDSAVYLCASSRGPTDGYTFGSGTRLTVV.

The genes are TRBV5-8 and TRBJ1-1; tentative D call: TRBD1 (5 bases). The CDR3 runs to 14 residues. The V gene lost 4 bases and the J gene lost 11 bases, with 21 bases spanning the gap. Germline V CDR1 and CDR2: SGHTS, YDEGEE. CDR3 DNA sequence: TGTGCCAGCAGCGACCGATCTGGGGCTGAATTTGCTTTCTTT. Translating gives CASSDRSGAEFAFF. Combining the CDR3 with reference TRBV5-8 and TRBJ1-1 gives the whole variable domain EAGVTQSPTHLIKTRGQQATLRCSPISGHTSVYWYQQALGLGLQFLLWYDEGEERNRGNFPPRFSGRQFPNYSSELNVNALELEDSALYLCASSDRSGAEFAFFGQGTRLTVV.

The J gene is TRBJ2-5, the V gene TRBV5-1; tentative D call: TRBD1 (6 bases). V gave up 4 bases and J gave up 1 base, with 11 bases separating them. There are 14 residues in the CDR3. Germline V gene lookup returns CDR1 SGHRS and CDR2 YFSETQ. CDR3 region: CASSPGQIQETQYF. CDR3 nucleotides: TGCGCCAGCAGCCCCGGACAGATCCAAGAGACCCAGTACTTC. Full variable domain (missing parts from reference TRBV5-1 and TRBJ2-5): KAGVTQTPRYLIKTRGQQVTLSCSPISGHRSVSWYQQTPGQGLQFLFEYFSETQRNKGNFPGRFSGRQFSNSRSEMNVSTLELGDSALYLCASSPGQIQETQYFGPGTRLLVL.

The chain links TRBV7-8 to TRBJ1-1, with 8 bases matching TRBD1. The V gene end was trimmed by 5 bases and the J gene end by 5 bases; junction bases not matched to a gene: 7. Germline values: CDR1 SGHVS, CDR2 FQNEAQ. This CDR3 has 14 amino acids. This chain's CDR3 is CASSISRGLTEAFF. The DNA of the CDR3 is TGTGCCAGCAGCATCTCCAGGGGGCTGACTGAAGCTTTCTTT.

The chain employs TRBV11-3 and TRBJ2-3; 7 bases fit TRBD1. The CDR3 contains 17 residues. After removal of 5 bases from V and 3 bases from J, the junction contained 14 bases not matched to a gene. The germline gives CDR1 SGHNT, CDR2 YENEEA. The CDR3 region is CASSEDSTTGFTDTQYF. CDR3 bases: TGTGCCAGCAGCGAAGACTCGACGACAGGGTTTACAGATACGCAGTATTTT.

The rearrangement links TRBV9 to TRBJ2-5, with a tentative D call TRBD1 (5 bases). Trimming left V 1 base short and J 5 bases short, with 9 bases between. The germline gives CDR1 SGDLS, CDR2 YYNGEE. There are 13 residues in the CDR3. The CDR3 loop is CASSVQGWETQYF. The CDR3 nucleotides are TGTGCCAGCAGCGTACAGGGCTGGGAGACCCAGTACTTC.

The genes are TRBV18 and TRBJ1-2, with D perhaps matching TRBD1 (6 bases). The germline V gene has CDR1 KGHSH and CDR2 LQKENI. Trimming removed 3 bases from V and 8 bases from J, with 13 bases in between. The CDR3 spans 13 residues. CDR3 bases: TGTGCCAGCTCACCTCCGGGGGGGCTAGGCTACACCTTC. Translating gives CASSPPGGLGYTF.

The chain joins TRBV3-1 (or the pseudogene TRBV3-2) to TRBJ2-3; no clear D. This CDR3 is built from 14 residues. V gave up 2 bases and J gave up 0 bases, with 6 bases separating them. Germline-derived CDR1 and CDR2 are LGHDT and YNNKEL (reference sequence). In nucleotides, the CDR3 is TGTGCCAGCAGCCAATTTTTGAGCACAGATACGCAGTATTTT. Translated, it gives CASSQFLSTDTQYF.

V and J are TRBV3-1 (or the pseudogene TRBV3-2) and TRBJ1-5; D gene uncertain. The germline gives CDR1 LGHDT, CDR2 YNNKEL (reference sequence). V was pared by 5 bases and J by 2 bases, with 10 bases between. CDR3 length: 14 amino acids. CDR3 amino acids: CASSGSAGNQPQHF. The CDR3 DNA reads as TGTGCCAGCAGCGGGTCCGCGGGCAATCAGCCCCAGCATTTT.

V usage is TRBV5-1 and J usage is TRBJ2-1; tentative D call: TRBD2 (5 bases). The germline V and J ends were trimmed by 4 bases and 8 bases, with 25 bases remaining between them. Germline V gene data show CDR1 as SGHRS and CDR2 as YFSETQ. CDR3 size: 17 residues. The CDR3 DNA reads TGCGCCAGCAGCCCAGGACTGGCACTTCGGTTTTACGATGAGCAGTTCTTC. Residues: CASSPGLALRFYDEQFF.

The chain recombines TRBV6-1 with TRBJ1-4; D perhaps matches TRBD1 (6 bases). This CDR3 contains 16 residues. Germline values: CDR1 MNHNS, CDR2 SASEGT. The V gene lost 1 base and the J gene lost 8 bases, with 17 bases spanning the gap. CDR3 DNA: TGTGCCAGCAGTGAAGGCGGAGGGACAAACGGGGAAAAACTGTTTTTT. Translated, it gives CASSEGGGTNGEKLFF.

This clone was counted a single time. This chain joins TRBV15 and TRBJ1-2, with 8 bases identical to TRBD1. The CDR3 is 14 residues long. The germline CDR1 and CDR2 sequences are LNHNV and YYDKDF (reference sequence). V shed 5 bases, J shed 8 bases, and the junction held 10 bases outside the gene matches. DNA for the CDR3: TGTGCCACCAGCGCGCGGACAGGGAGAGACGGCTACACCTTC. It yields the protein CATSARTGRDGYTF.